The T cell receptor (beta chain) under discussion was sequenced for a study of CD8 T cells in ankylosing spondylitis. Study-level results: The clones that were linked to disease were reported to be significantly enriched in matched synovial fluid samples from ankylosing spondylitis patients. In the blood and synovial fluid of reactive arthritis, some motif variants had been previously reported.

In TCRdb, the 5' RACE reads were re-called with MiXCR into one record per CDR3 protein. The data contain 250,000 to 350,000 distinct CDR3 sequences, 20% of them seen just once; the ten biggest clones take up 3.5% to 4.5%. The germline V gene encodes CDR1 DFQATT and CDR2 SNEGSKA (reference sequence). The CDR3 runs to 14 residues. V was clipped by 3 bases and J by 2 bases; unmatched bases: 2. This clonotype was seen many times. What it recognizes is unknown. Input material: blood, either unsorted or a sorted T cell fraction (not recorded which). This clonotype was obtained from a female donor with ankylosing spondylitis or in good health (not recorded which). The rearrangement uses TRBV20-1 and TRBJ2-1, with 9 bases fitting TRBD2. The CDR3 sequence is CSARASGAYNEQFF. The CDR3 DNA sequence: TGCAGTGCTAGGGCTAGCGGGGCCTACAATGAGCAGTTCTTC.